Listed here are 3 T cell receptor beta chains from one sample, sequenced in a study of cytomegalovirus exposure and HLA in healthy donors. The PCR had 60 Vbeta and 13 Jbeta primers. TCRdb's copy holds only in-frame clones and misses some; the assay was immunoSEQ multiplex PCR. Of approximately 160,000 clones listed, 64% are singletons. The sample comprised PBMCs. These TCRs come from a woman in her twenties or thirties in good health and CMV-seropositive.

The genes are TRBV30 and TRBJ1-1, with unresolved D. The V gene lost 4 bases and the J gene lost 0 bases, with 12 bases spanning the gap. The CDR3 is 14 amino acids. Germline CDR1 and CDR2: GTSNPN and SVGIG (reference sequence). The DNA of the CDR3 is TGTGCCTGGATTATACATGTTATGAACACTGAAGCTTTCTTT. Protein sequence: CAWIIHVMNTEAFF.

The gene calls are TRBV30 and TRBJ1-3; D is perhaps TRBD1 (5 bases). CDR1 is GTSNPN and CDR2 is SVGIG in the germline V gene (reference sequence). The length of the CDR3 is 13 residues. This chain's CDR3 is CAGGVSSGNTIYF. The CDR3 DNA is TGTGCTGGGGGGGTGAGCTCTGGAAACACCATATATTTT.

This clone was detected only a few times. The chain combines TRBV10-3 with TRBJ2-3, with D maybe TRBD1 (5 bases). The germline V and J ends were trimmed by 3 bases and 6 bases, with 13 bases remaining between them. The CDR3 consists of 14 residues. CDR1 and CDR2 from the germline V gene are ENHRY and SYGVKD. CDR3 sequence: CAISDPQGLDTQYF. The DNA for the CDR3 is TGTGCCATCAGTGACCCCCAGGGTTTGGATACGCAGTATTTT.